This T cell receptor (beta chain) was obtained from a study of blood T cell repertoires in COVID-19. The wider study: COVID-19 samples, acute and convalescent, were from the United States, Italy and Spain. T cells, B-cell-depleted T cells, or PBMCs supplied cDNA or gDNA.

The CDR3 contains 15 residues. The germline gives CDR1 MDHEN, CDR2 SYDVKM. J gave up 3 bases and V 6 bases, and 9 bases lay outside the gene matches. This clone was observed a handful of times. Here immunoSEQ multiplex PCR was the method, and the copy in TCRdb shows in-frame clones only, minus some. This sample has tens of thousands of clones, with about 85% found just once. The chain employs TRBV28 and TRBJ1-1; TRBD1 agrees at 8 bases. Material for sequencing was peripheral blood. This receptor was obtained from a woman in her sixties or seventies with active COVID-19. The CDR3 nucleotides read TGTGCCAGCAGCCCCGGACAGGGCGGTTACACTGAAGCTTTCTTT. Translation gives CASSPGQGGYTEAFF.